The next 25 T cell receptor beta chains were all read from a single sample in a study of blood T cells in healthy people across ages. The authors ran a second PCR of about 7 to 11 cycles using a sample-barcoded 5' primer and a J-beta primer mix. TCRdb analysed the 5' RACE reads with MiXCR anew, one entry per CDR3 protein. The sample includes some 900,000 distinct CDR3 sequences, approximately 49% of them seen just once. Material: blood. These receptors all stem from a man aged 25-45 years in good health.

The chain is built from TRBV28 and TRBJ2-3; 8 nucleotides match TRBD1. The CDR3 has 15 residues. Germline trimming cut 5 bases from V and 0 bases from J; bases unmatched to any gene: 4. CDR1 is MDHEN, CDR2 SYDVKM, per germline. The CDR3 bases are TGTGCCAGCAGTCCCAGACAGGGGAGCACAGATACGCAGTATTTT. It encodes CASSPRQGSTDTQYF. Supplemented by reference TRBV28 and TRBJ2-3, the full variable domain reads DVKVTQSSRYLVKRTGEKVFLECVQDMDHENMFWYRQDPGLGLRLIYFSYDVKMKEKGDIPEGYSVSREKKERFSLILESASTNQTSMYLCASSPRQGSTDTQYFGPGTRLTVL.

The J gene is TRBJ2-7, the V gene TRBV6-4; no reliable D call. The DNA end is a closer match to TRBJ2-5, so the J assignment may be wrong. There are 13 residues in the CDR3. The germline V gene encodes CDR1 MRHNA and CDR2 SNTAGT. CDR3 sequence reads: CAGPFPLWETQYF. The DNA for the CDR3 is TGTGCCGGCCCTTTCCCCCTGTGGGAGACCCAGTACTTC.

V is TRBV30 and J is TRBJ2-7; D not resolved. The CDR3 consists of 12 residues. V gave up 3 bases and J gave up 6 bases, with 12 bases separating them. CDR1 is GTSNPN and CDR2 is SVGIG in the germline V gene (reference sequence). The CDR3 coding sequence is TGTGCCTGGAGGGTAATGGTGTCCGAGCAGTACTTC. It codes for CAWRVMVSEQYF. The full variable domain, with the rest looked up from reference TRBV30 and TRBJ2-7, is SQTIHQWPATLVQPVGSPLSLECTVEGTSNPNLYWYRQAAGRGLQLLFYSVGIGQISSEVPQNLSASRPQDRQFILSSKKLLLSDSGFYLCAWRVMVSEQYFGPGTRLTVT.

With respect to this clonotype: The junction differs from germline at one of its ends, possibly a read error. The chain carries TRBV12-3 or TRBV12-4 and TRBJ2-1; 10 nucleotides line up with TRBD1. CDR3 length: 17 amino acids. CDR3 sequence reads: CASRLGPTGTGDNEQFF. Here the CDR3 DNA reads TGTGCCAGCAGATTAGGTCCTACCGGGACAGGGGACAATGAGCAGTTCTTC.

In its sample, this clonotype was seen a few times. This chain joins TRBV9 and TRBJ2-3; D not resolved. Per germline, CDR1 SGDLS and CDR2 YYNGEE. This CDR3 is built from 15 residues. V shed 0 bases and J shed 2 bases, with 10 bases lying between them. The DNA for the CDR3 is TGTGCCAGCAGCGTAGGGCCAGACCCCACAGATACGCAGTATTTT. As protein: CASSVGPDPTDTQYF.

The gene calls are TRBV27 and TRBJ1-1, with 7 bases aligning to TRBD1. CDR1 MNHEY and CDR2 SMNVEV come from the germline V gene (reference sequence). CDR3 length: 15 amino acids. The ends lost 6 bases at V and 4 bases at J; junction bases unmatched: 11. Here the CDR3 reads CASRPAGGLGTEAFF. CDR3 in DNA: TGTGCCAGCAGGCCGGCAGGGGGGTTGGGCACTGAAGCTTTCTTT.

This chain joins TRBV5-1 and TRBJ2-1; TRBD1 might be the D (6 bases). Germline V gene lookup returns CDR1 SGHRS and CDR2 YFSETQ. This CDR3 comprises 15 residues. Trimming removed 4 bases from V and 4 bases from J, with 15 bases in between. CDR3 DNA: TGCGCCAGCAGCGGGGCCGGGACACGATACAATGAGCAGTTCTTC. Translating it yields CASSGAGTRYNEQFF.

This CDR3 is CASSLSDSSYEQYF. The CDR3 nucleotides read TGTGCCAGCAGCTTGTCCGACAGCTCCTACGAGCAGTACTTC. The rearrangement uses TRBV9 and TRBJ2-7; TRBD1 might be the D (5 bases). The CDR3 is 14 residues long. Germline V CDR1 and CDR2: SGDLS, YYNGEE. Trimming removed 4 bases from V and 0 bases from J, with 11 bases in between.

The V and J genes are TRBV3-1 and TRBJ2-3; D not certain. Germline loops: CDR1 LGHDT, CDR2 YNNKEL (reference sequence). V was trimmed by 0 bases and J by 2 bases, leaving 6 bases between them. The CDR3 extends over 14 amino acids. The CDR3 loop reads CASSQDTPTDTQYF. The CDR3 region has the DNA TGTGCCAGCAGCCAAGACACTCCCACAGATACGCAGTATTTT.

This clonotype was counted between two and nine times. V usage is TRBV12-3 or TRBV12-4 and J usage is TRBJ2-7, with D tentatively TRBD2 (6 bases). The CDR3 loop spans 16 amino acids. V lost 6 bases, J lost 2 bases, and 20 bases lay in between. The CDR3 DNA sequence: TGTGCCAGCAGCCTCCTGGAAGGGGCGGGAACCTACGAGCAGTACTTC. Its protein is CASSLLEGAGTYEQYF.

This clonotype was detected only a few times. CDR3 loop: CASSSSGTGLHEQYF. In DNA form, the CDR3 reads TGTGCCAGCAGTTCGAGCGGGACAGGGCTCCACGAGCAGTACTTC. V and J are TRBV28 and TRBJ2-7; 9 bases are a match to TRBD1. V gave up 4 bases and J gave up 5 bases; unmatched junction bases: 9. This CDR3 spans 15 amino acids. Germline-derived CDR1 and CDR2 are MDHEN and SYDVKM.

The gene calls are TRBV6-6 and TRBJ2-3, with D possibly being TRBD2 (7 bases). This CDR3 spans 16 amino acids. V was cut by 6 bases and J by 0 bases, with 16 bases left in between. Germline values: CDR1 MNHNY, CDR2 SVGAGI (reference sequence). In nucleotides, the CDR3 is TGTGCCAGCAGCCACGGGGGCGGGGGAAGCACAGATACGCAGTATTTT. Its protein product is CASSHGGGGSTDTQYF.

The chain has TRBV27 and TRBJ2-1, with D perhaps matching TRBD2 (6 bases). Trimming cost V 4 bases and J 5 bases, with 12 bases left between them. This CDR3 region has 14 residues. CDR1 and CDR2 (germline): MNHEY, SMNVEV (reference sequence). CDR3: CASSSRTIHNEQFF. Here the CDR3 DNA reads TGTGCCAGCAGTTCAAGGACTATCCACAATGAGCAGTTCTTC.

V and J are TRBV24-1 and TRBJ2-5; D is possibly TRBD1 or TRBD2 (5 bases each). Germline V gene data show CDR1 as KGHDR and CDR2 as SFDVKD. Trimming removed 3 bases at V and 4 bases at J, with 8 bases between. The CDR3 spans 13 residues. The CDR3, as DNA: TGTGCCACCAGTGATGGGGGAAGAGAGACCCAGTACTTC. Translated: CATSDGGRETQYF.

This clonotype was picked up one time. The chain uses TRBV7-9 and TRBJ1-1; D not resolved. Per the germline V gene, CDR1 is SEHNR and CDR2 is FQNEAQ (reference sequence). The CDR3 consists of 15 residues. Between the trimmed V and J ends, which lost 5 bases and 5 bases, there was a span of 18 bases. The CDR3 coding sequence is TGTGCCAGCAGCGAGAGGGCCCAGGTGGAAACTGAAGCTTTCTTT. It translates to CASSERAQVETEAFF.

This clonotype was seen more than once but under ten times. This chain joins TRBV5-1 and TRBJ2-5; TRBD2 matches at 13 bases. The J call may not be correct, given that the DNA end is closer to TRBJ2-7. The length of the CDR3 is 15 residues. From germline, CDR1 is SGHRS and CDR2 YFSETQ. Here the CDR3 reads CASSLELAGGYEQYF. The DNA of the CDR3 is TGCGCCAGCAGCTTGGAACTAGCGGGAGGGTACGAGCAGTACTTC.

The chain has TRBV27 and TRBJ2-5; no firm D call. Deletions cut 0 bases from V and 4 bases from J, with 12 bases between. Germline values: CDR1 MNHEY, CDR2 SMNVEV (reference sequence). The CDR3 consists of 15 residues. This CDR3 reads CASSLSGFKGETQYF. The CDR3 DNA reads as TGTGCCAGCAGTTTATCCGGGTTCAAAGGAGAGACCCAGTACTTC.

The chain joins TRBV7-2 to TRBJ2-7; 7 bases agree with TRBD2. The DNA matches TRBJ2-5 better at its end, which makes the J call doubtful. Looked up from germline, CDR1 is SGHTA and CDR2 is FQGNSA. The CDR3 is 14 amino acids. CDR3 DNA: TGTGCCAGCAGCTTAGCAGCGGGGAGGGAGACCCAGTACTTC. Translated, it gives CASSLAAGRETQYF.

The chain joins TRBV4-1 to TRBJ2-7; 7 nucleotides align to TRBD2. The V and J ends lost 1 base and 2 bases, in that order; junction bases with no gene match: 5. This CDR3 spans 15 amino acids. Looked up from germline, CDR1 is MGHRA and CDR2 is YSYEKL. In nucleotides, the CDR3 is TGCGCCAGCAGCCAAGGCGGGGGTTTCACCTACGAGCAGTACTTC. It is translated as CASSQGGGFTYEQYF.

The rearrangement uses TRBV12-3 or TRBV12-4 and TRBJ1-2; D is undetermined. The CDR3 consists of 13 residues. V was pared by 5 bases and J by 5 bases, with 12 bases between. The CDR3, as DNA: TGTGCCAGCAGTACCCGGACGGATTATGGCTACACCTTC. It encodes CASSTRTDYGYTF.

V usage is TRBV6-1 and J usage is TRBJ2-5, with D maybe TRBD2 (6 bases). CDR3 length: 14 amino acids. V lost 9 bases, J lost 2 bases, and 16 bases lay in between. Per germline, CDR1 MNHNS and CDR2 SASEGT. CDR3 protein: CASSTGTHQETQYF. Here the CDR3 DNA reads TGTGCCAGTTCAACGGGGACTCATCAAGAGACCCAGTACTTC.

The V and J genes are TRBV5-1 and TRBJ2-3; the D call may be TRBD1 or TRBD2 (5 bases each). V shed 0 bases and J shed 1 base, with 9 bases lying between them. The CDR3 is 15 amino acids. Germline CDR1 SGHRS, CDR2 YFSETQ. For the CDR3, the DNA is TGCGCCAGCAGCTTGGATTGGGACGGCACAGATACGCAGTATTTT. Protein product: CASSLDWDGTDTQYF.

This clonotype was counted a few times. This chain joins TRBV3-1 and TRBJ2-3; 11 nucleotides match TRBD2. The J segment lost 0 bases and the V segment lost 6 bases, leaving 5 bases of the junction unmatched. Germline-derived CDR1 and CDR2 are LGHDT and YNNKEL (reference sequence). The length of the CDR3 is 16 residues. CDR3 residues: CASRGTSGPSTDTQYF. The CDR3 DNA reads TGTGCCAGCAGGGGGACTAGCGGTCCTAGCACAGATACGCAGTATTTT.

This clonotype showed up many times. The V and J genes are TRBV6-4 and TRBJ1-6; 7 bases are shared with TRBD1. V dropped 8 bases and J dropped 7; count of bases not matched to a gene: 11. The CDR3 runs 15 residues. Germline V lookup: CDR1 MRHNA, CDR2 SNTAGT. CDR3 region: CASADRVGWNSPLHF. CDR3 in DNA: TGTGCCAGCGCTGACAGGGTCGGTTGGAATTCACCCCTCCACTTT.

This clonotype was observed a handful of times. The V and J genes are TRBV20-1 and TRBJ2-1, with D maybe TRBD2 (5 bases). The CDR3 contains 15 residues. Germline lookup yields CDR1 DFQATT and CDR2 SNEGSKA (reference sequence). The V and J ends lost 6 bases and 5 bases respectively, with 20 bases between them. CDR3 DNA sequence: TGCAGTGCAAACTTTGACGGGGAGATTGACAATGAGCAGTTCTTC. Its translation: CSANFDGEIDNEQFF.